This note documents a single TCR beta chain sequence. This sample was included in a study of blood T cell repertoires in COVID-19. Only in-frame clones appear in the TCRdb table, and some are missing; sequencing was by immunoSEQ multiplex PCR. This sample has some 170,000 clones, with roughly 87% found just once. Material for sequencing was peripheral blood. The clonotype was recovered from a woman aged 60-70 years who had recovered from COVID-19.

The CDR3 spells CASSPRTGNGELFF. Written as DNA, the CDR3 is TGCGCCAGCAGCCCTCGGACAGGGAACGGGGAGCTGTTTTTT. The chain carries TRBV4-3 and TRBJ2-2; 8 bases are shared with TRBD1. Germline trimming cut 4 bases from V and 7 bases from J; bases unmatched to any gene: 5. The CDR3 is made up of 14 amino acids. From germline, CDR1 is LGHNA and CDR2 YSLEER.